The source of this TCR beta chain is a study of blood T cells in healthy people across ages. The study, taken as a whole, reports: It was held that the diversity estimates obtained from one million T cells were underestimates. Aged donors had fewer naive CD4+ cells and lower diversity than long-lived donors.

Samples had at least 6.5 million PBMCs isolated from them. With respect to this clonotype: Its antigen remains unknown.

CDR3 length equals 13 residues. With V trimmed by 5 bases and J by 11 bases, 11 bases remained unmatched. The germline V gene encodes CDR1 DFQATT and CDR2 SNEGSKA (reference sequence). PCR was performed a second time for about 6 to 11 cycles using a sample-barcoded 5' primer and a J-beta primer mix. Each cDNA molecule was tagged by a template-switch adaptor that had 12 random nucleotides. TCRdb redid the calling of the 5' RACE reads with MiXCR, one entry per CDR3 protein. The repertoire includes 1.5 million to 2 million distinct CDR3 sequences, about 28% of them detected once, and roughly 8% sits in the top ten.

This TCR was recovered from a woman aged 25 to 39 in good health. The chain uses TRBV20-1 and TRBJ2-5; 10 positions match TRBD2. Material for sequencing was blood. This CDR3 is CSAPSGRRGEQYF. In DNA form, the CDR3 reads TGCAGTGCTCCTAGCGGGAGAAGGGGGGAGCAGTACTTC.